These 28 T cell receptor beta chains came from one sample sequenced in a study of blood T cell repertoires in COVID-19. Only in-frame clones appear in the TCRdb table, and some are missing; sequencing was by immunoSEQ multiplex PCR. The table records roughly 49,000 clones, about 89% of them present only once. Material: peripheral blood. The receptor set was obtained from a human donor in a cohort sampled during active COVID-19.

The chain links TRBV4-1 to TRBJ2-2; 10 bases agree with TRBD2. This CDR3 region has 18 residues. CDR1 MGHRA and CDR2 YSYEKL come from the germline V gene. V trimming: 0 bases; J trimming: 9 bases; junction bases outside the gene matches: 13. CDR3 sequence (DNA): TGCGCCAGCAGCCAAGATATGGGGACTAGCGATTCTTCCAGGGAGCTGTTTTTT. Protein sequence: CASSQDMGTSDSSRELFF.

J is TRBJ1-6 and V is TRBV5-1, with D possibly TRBD1 on 6 matching bases. V shed 2 bases and J shed 10 bases, with 13 bases lying between them. This CDR3 region has 14 residues. Germline CDR1 reads SGHRS; CDR2 reads YFSETQ. The CDR3 reads CASSLTGSESPLHF. The CDR3 region has the DNA TGCGCCAGCAGCTTAACAGGGTCAGAATCACCCCTCCACTTT.

The chain couples TRBV6-5 to TRBJ1-2; 9 positions match TRBD1. The CDR3 extends over 13 amino acids. Per germline, CDR1 MNHEY and CDR2 SVGAGI. J gave up 6 bases and V 6 bases, and 5 bases lay outside the gene matches. The CDR3 is CASRRGQGDGYTF. The DNA for the CDR3 is TGTGCCAGCAGACGGGGACAGGGAGATGGCTACACCTTC.

The chain links TRBV10-2 to TRBJ2-3; D is uncertain. The CDR3 has 13 amino acids. V lost 6 bases, J lost 3 bases, and 10 bases lay in between. The germline V gene encodes CDR1 WSHSY and CDR2 SAAADI. CDR3 bases: TGCGCCAGCAGACATCTAGAGACAGATACGCAGTATTTT. Translated, it gives CASRHLETDTQYF.

V gene TRBV19 combines with J gene TRBJ2-7; D is ambiguous. Germline loops: CDR1 LNHDA, CDR2 SQIVND (reference sequence). The CDR3 is made up of 14 amino acids. Trimming left V 0 bases short and J 2 bases short, with 8 bases between. In DNA, the CDR3 is TGTGCCAGTAGTATAGATCTCTTTGCCTACGAGCAGTACGTC. Residues: CASSIDLFAYEQYV.

The genes are TRBV12-3 or TRBV12-4 and TRBJ2-7, with no clear D. CDR3 size: 13 residues. V gave up 3 bases and J gave up 6 bases, with 12 bases separating them. The CDR3 reads CASSFGSSLEQYV. DNA of the CDR3: TGTGCCAGCAGTTTCGGTAGCTCCCTCGAGCAGTACGTC.

This clone was picked up a small number of times. The chain uses TRBV6-2 or TRBV6-3 and TRBJ2-7; TRBD2 matches 9 bases. Losses at the gene ends were 7 bases for V and 4 bases for J; bases not matched to a gene: 11. The CDR3 totals 15 residues. Germline CDR1 MNHEY, CDR2 SVGEGT. The CDR3 nucleotides are TGTGCCAGCACCCCCGGGACTAGCAGACCTTACGAGCAGTACGTC. Amino acids: CASTPGTSRPYEQYV.

A note on this clone: In this CDR3 the conserved last residue, phenylalanine or tryptophan, is missing, so a read error is likely. No DNA is shown, since the ends of the CDR3 on it are uncertain; the CDR3 is the one TCRdb lists. V usage is TRBV6-5 and J usage is TRBJ2-7; whether TRBD1, the table's D call, matches the DNA was not checked. The V gene's germline CDR1 is MNHEY and CDR2 SVGAGI. With termini counted, the CDR3 has 10 amino acids. This CDR3 reads CASSRGTFFL.

The gene calls are TRBV29-1 and TRBJ1-1, with D tentatively TRBD1 (5 bases). V lost 8 bases and J 1 base, leaving 11 bases between the germline ends. Germline V lookup: CDR1 SQVTM, CDR2 ANQGSEA. The CDR3 has 12 residues. As DNA, the CDR3 is TGCAGCTTCTGGAGGGGGAACACTGAAGCTTTCTTT. Protein: CSFWRGNTEAFF.

The rearrangement links TRBV23-1 to TRBJ1-2; 8 bases map to TRBD1. TRBV23-1 is recorded as an ORF, its role being uncertain. CDR3 length: 15 amino acids. V lost 4 bases, J lost 7 bases, and 11 bases stayed unmatched. Written as DNA, the CDR3 is TGCGCCAGCAGTCCCGCGACAGGGGTCTTATCTGGCTACACCTTC. Amino acid sequence: CASSPATGVLSGYTF.

The chain has TRBV3-1 (or the pseudogene TRBV3-2) and TRBJ2-2; 8 nucleotides match TRBD1. V lost 6 bases, J lost 1 base, and 10 bases stayed unmatched. Germline values: CDR1 LGHDT, CDR2 YNNKEL (reference sequence). The CDR3 consists of 17 residues. CDR3 sequence reads: CASSPSPGGENTGELFF. The CDR3 nucleotides read TGTGCCAGCAGTCCCTCCCCAGGGGGCGAGAACACCGGGGAGCTGTTTTTT.

The chain recombines TRBV18 with TRBJ2-2; perhaps TRBD2 as D (7 bases). The CDR3 consists of 17 residues. Trimming removed 2 bases at V and 1 base at J, with 14 bases between. CDR1 and CDR2 from the germline V gene are KGHSH and LQKENI. CDR3 DNA: TGTGCCAGCTCACCAAACGGCGGGGGCTTGAACACCGGGGAGCTGTTTTTT. Translation: CASSPNGGGLNTGELFF.

The gene calls are TRBV7-9 and TRBJ2-3, with TRBD2 matching 12 bases. V was pared by 8 bases and J by 6 bases, with 9 bases of the junction left unmatched. CDR1 is SEHNR, CDR2 FQNEAQ, per germline (reference sequence). The CDR3 runs 15 residues. The CDR3 sequence: CASGSGGTSGDTQYF. In DNA form, the CDR3 reads TGTGCCAGCGGCTCCGGGGGGACTAGCGGGGATACGCAGTATTTT.

V gene TRBV19 combines with J gene TRBJ1-1; TRBD1 might be the D (6 bases). This CDR3 comprises 15 residues. Germline-derived CDR1 and CDR2 are LNHDA and SQIVND (reference sequence). Trimming took 7 bases from V and 4 from J, leaving 19 bases between them. The CDR3 here is CASILGATGRTEAFF. The CDR3 coding sequence is TGTGCCAGTATTCTGGGGGCAACAGGGCGCACTGAAGCTTTCTTT.

V is TRBV27 and J is TRBJ2-3; the match to TRBD2 covers 14 bases. J was trimmed by 4 bases and V by 5 bases; bases with no gene match: 5. Germline-derived CDR1 and CDR2 are MNHEY and SMNVEV (reference sequence). This CDR3 is built from 16 residues. This CDR3 is CASSRQTSGGADTQYF. DNA of the CDR3: TGTGCCAGCAGTCGTCAGACTAGCGGGGGGGCAGATACGCAGTATTTT.

The chain couples TRBV4-2 to TRBJ2-2, with 7 nucleotides matching TRBD2. The J segment lost 3 bases and the V segment lost 1 base, leaving 2 bases of the junction unmatched. CDR1 and CDR2 (germline): LGHNA, YNFKEQ. There are 15 residues in the CDR3. Here the CDR3 reads CASSQGLADTGELFF. DNA of the CDR3: TGTGCCAGCAGCCAAGGGCTAGCGGACACCGGGGAGCTGTTTTTT.

The chain is built from TRBV7-9 and TRBJ2-3; 8 nucleotides line up with TRBD2. The CDR3 runs to 16 residues. Germline values: CDR1 SEHNR, CDR2 FQNEAQ (reference sequence). The V and J ends lost 2 bases and 2 bases, in that order; junction bases with no gene match: 6. CDR3 sequence: CASSLKGSGATDTQYF. The CDR3 region has the DNA TGTGCCAGCAGCTTAAAGGGTAGCGGGGCCACAGATACGCAGTATTTT.

This chain uses TRBV28 with TRBJ2-7; D may be TRBD1 (6 bases). V lost 4 bases, J lost 7 bases, and 14 bases lay in between. Germline CDR1 and CDR2: MDHEN and SYDVKM. This CDR3 spans 13 amino acids. CDR3 nucleotides: TGTGCCAGCAGTTCCCCGCCGGACAGTGAGCAGTACTTC. Translated, it gives CASSSPPDSEQYF.

This chain links TRBV9 with TRBJ1-6; 7 nucleotides match TRBD1. J lost 10 bases, V lost 1 base, and 5 bases had no gene match. CDR1 and CDR2 from the germline V gene are SGDLS and YYNGEE. The CDR3 spans 14 residues. The CDR3 protein is CASSVSPGGSPLHF. For the CDR3, the DNA is TGTGCCAGCAGCGTATCCCCAGGGGGATCACCCCTCCACTTT.

V usage is TRBV7-2 and J usage is TRBJ1-5; 9 nucleotides line up with TRBD1. Losses at the gene ends were 4 bases for V and 4 bases for J; bases not matched to a gene: 8. CDR1 SGHTA and CDR2 FQGNSA come from the germline V gene. There are 16 residues in the CDR3. The CDR3 DNA sequence: TGTGCCAGCAGCTACACCGGGACAGGGCCTAATCAGCCCCAGCATTTT. Protein product: CASSYTGTGPNQPQHF.

The chain uses TRBV18 and TRBJ2-6; a weak D match, TRBD2 (5 bases). From germline, CDR1 is KGHSH and CDR2 LQKENI. Trimming pared 2 bases from V and 0 bases from J, leaving 11 bases between. The CDR3 loop spans 17 amino acids. Here the CDR3 DNA reads TGTGCCAGCTCACCATCCCGGGGAAGCTCTGGGGCCAACGTCCTGACTTTC. It codes for CASSPSRGSSGANVLTF.

This chain links TRBV2 with TRBJ2-3; possibly TRBD1 for D (6 bases). Trimming stripped 5 bases from V and 5 bases from J, with 8 bases between. Germline CDR1 reads SNHLY; CDR2 reads FYNNEI. This CDR3 has 12 amino acids. The CDR3 nucleotides read TGTGCCAGCAGTCTACAGGGAGATACGCAGTATTTT. It encodes CASSLQGDTQYF.

This chain joins TRBV5-1 and TRBJ2-1; 10 bases line up with TRBD2. The CDR3 is 15 amino acids. Germline CDR1 is SGHRS and CDR2 is YFSETQ. V gave up 3 bases and J gave up 6 bases; unmatched junction bases: 6. The chain's CDR3 is CASSSLSGGANEQFF. The DNA of the CDR3 is TGCGCCAGCAGCTCACTAAGCGGGGGGGCCAATGAGCAGTTCTTC.

This rearrangement joins TRBV6-6 to TRBJ1-1; D is unclear. The CDR3 sequence is 14 residues long. V lost 2 bases to trimming and J lost 2 bases, with 9 bases between them. CDR1 is MNHNY and CDR2 is SVGAGI in the germline V gene (reference sequence). The CDR3, as DNA: TGTGCCAGCAGTTACGCGGCCGGAAACACTGAAGCTTTCTTT. Protein sequence: CASSYAAGNTEAFF.

This chain uses TRBV10-1 with TRBJ2-3; D is possibly TRBD2 (7 bases). Trimming removed 6 bases at V and 6 bases at J, with 16 bases between. The CDR3 sequence is 14 residues long. Per germline, CDR1 WNHNN and CDR2 SYGVQD (reference sequence). The CDR3 reads CASSYAGAGDTQYF. The CDR3 DNA sequence: TGCGCCAGCAGCTATGCGGGGGCAGGGGATACGCAGTATTTT.

This chain uses TRBV18 with TRBJ1-3; D unresolved. V dropped 2 bases and J dropped 0 bases, with 14 bases sitting between them. From germline, CDR1 is KGHSH and CDR2 LQKENI. The CDR3 extends over 17 amino acids. The CDR3 here is CASSPAVRESSGNTIYF. The CDR3 DNA is TGTGCCAGCTCACCAGCCGTCCGGGAAAGCTCTGGAAACACCATATATTTT. The variable domain in full, completed from reference TRBV18 and TRBJ1-3, reads NAGVMQNPRHLVRRRGQEARLRCSPMKGHSHVYWYRQLPEEGLKFMVYLQKENIIDESGMPKERFSAEFPKEGPSILRIQQVVRGDSAAYFCASSPAVRESSGNTIYFGEGSWLTVV.

In its sample, this clone is medium-sized. The gene calls are TRBV25-1 and TRBJ2-1; TRBD1 is a possible D gene (5 bases). Trimming cost V 4 bases and J 16 bases, with 14 bases left between them. There are 11 residues in the CDR3. CDR1 is MGHDK, CDR2 SYGVNS, per germline. The CDR3 DNA follows: TGTGCCAGCAGTGGGCCCAGGGTAAAATTCTTC. As protein: CASSGPRVKFF.

The V call is TRBV19, the J call TRBJ2-5; unclear D gene. There are 13 residues in the CDR3. The germline V gene has CDR1 LNHDA and CDR2 SQIVND (reference sequence). V was cut by 3 bases and J by 1 base, with 6 bases left in between. CDR3 bases: TGTGCCAGTAGTATCCCCGGCCAAGAGACCCAGTACTTC. Amino acid sequence: CASSIPGQETQYF.